The entry below gives a single T cell receptor (beta chain) sequence along with its context. As yet, its antigen is unknown. Sequencing was performed with immunoSEQ multiplex PCR; in TCRdb, only in-frame clones are kept and a portion is missing. In the table there are 95,000 to 150,000 clones, 80% to 90% of which are singletons. The data were taken from a study of T cell responses to AZD1222 COVID-19 vaccine. Findings and caveats of the study: Along spike, vaccine-associated CD4 TCRs were found throughout, with dominance at 160-218 and 743-854. Among spike-specific TCRs, nearly half reportedly target unmutated variant regions.

Germline V lookup: CDR1 SEHNR, CDR2 FQNEAQ (reference sequence). V was trimmed by 5 bases and J by 0 bases, leaving 14 bases between them. The length of the CDR3 is 16 residues. This receptor was identified in an adult in good health. The chain couples TRBV7-9 to TRBJ2-1, with D possibly TRBD2 on 6 matching bases. Specimen: peripheral blood, collected on day 0 of AZD1222 vaccination. CDR3 protein: CASSPRGTSSYNEQFF. Here the CDR3 DNA reads TGTGCCAGCAGCCCCCGGGGGACGAGCTCCTACAATGAGCAGTTCTTC.